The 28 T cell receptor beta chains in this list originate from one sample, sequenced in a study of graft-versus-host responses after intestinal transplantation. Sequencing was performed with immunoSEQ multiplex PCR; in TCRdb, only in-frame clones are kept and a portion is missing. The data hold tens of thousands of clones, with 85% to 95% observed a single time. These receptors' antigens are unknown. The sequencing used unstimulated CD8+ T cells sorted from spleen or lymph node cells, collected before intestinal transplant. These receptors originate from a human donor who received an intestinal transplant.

The CDR3 loop reads CASSTRLRDEQFF. CDR3 nucleotides: TGTGCCAGCAGTACGAGACTACGGGATGAGCAGTTCTTC. This chain links TRBV28 with TRBJ2-1; perhaps TRBD2 as D (5 bases). Trimming took 5 bases from V and 8 from J, leaving 13 bases between them. CDR3 size: 13 residues. Germline-derived CDR1 and CDR2 are MDHEN and SYDVKM.

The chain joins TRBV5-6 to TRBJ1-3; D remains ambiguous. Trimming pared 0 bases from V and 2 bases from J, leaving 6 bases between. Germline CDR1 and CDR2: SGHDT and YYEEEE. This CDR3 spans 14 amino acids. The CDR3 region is CASSLGATGNTIYF. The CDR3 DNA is TGTGCCAGCAGCTTGGGCGCTACTGGAAACACCATATATTTT.

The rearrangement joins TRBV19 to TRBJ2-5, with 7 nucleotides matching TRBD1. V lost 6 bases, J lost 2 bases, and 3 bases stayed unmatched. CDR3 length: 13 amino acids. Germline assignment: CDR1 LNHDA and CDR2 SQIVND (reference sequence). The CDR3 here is CASRTGQQETQYF. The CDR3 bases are TGTGCCAGTAGGACGGGACAGCAAGAGACCCAGTACTTC.

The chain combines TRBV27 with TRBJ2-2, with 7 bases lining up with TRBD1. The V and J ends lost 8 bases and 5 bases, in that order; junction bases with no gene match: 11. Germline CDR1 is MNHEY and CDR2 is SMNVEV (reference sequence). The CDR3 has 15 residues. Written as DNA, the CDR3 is TGTGCCAGCTCCCTAGAGGTGACAGGGACCGGGGAGCTGTTTTTT. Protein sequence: CASSLEVTGTGELFF.

CDR3 in amino acids: CASSESRGEGETQYF. The CDR3 DNA is TGTGCCAGCAGTGAATCGCGGGGGGAGGGAGAGACCCAGTACTTC. The chain combines TRBV6-1 with TRBJ2-5, with TRBD2 matching 8 bases. This CDR3 is built from 15 residues. V was pared by 2 bases and J by 4 bases, with 6 bases of the junction left unmatched. Germline assignment: CDR1 MNHNS and CDR2 SASEGT.

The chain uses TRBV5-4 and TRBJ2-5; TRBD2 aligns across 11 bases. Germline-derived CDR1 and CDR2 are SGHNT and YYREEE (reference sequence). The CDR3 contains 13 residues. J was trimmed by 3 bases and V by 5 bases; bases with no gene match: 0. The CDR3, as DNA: TGTGCCAGCAGGACTAGCGGGGAAGAGACCCAGTACTTC. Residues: CASRTSGEETQYF.

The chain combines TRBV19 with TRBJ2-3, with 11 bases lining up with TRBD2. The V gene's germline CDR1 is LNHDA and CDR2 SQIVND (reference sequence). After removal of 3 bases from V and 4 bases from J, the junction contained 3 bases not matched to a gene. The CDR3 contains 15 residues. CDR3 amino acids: CASSISGGGSDTQYF. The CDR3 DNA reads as TGTGCCAGTAGTATTAGCGGGGGGGGGTCAGATACGCAGTATTTT.

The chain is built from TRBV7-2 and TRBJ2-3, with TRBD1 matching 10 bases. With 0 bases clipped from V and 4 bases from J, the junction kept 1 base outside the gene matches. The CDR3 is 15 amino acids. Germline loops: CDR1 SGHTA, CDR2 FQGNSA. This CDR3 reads CASSLAGTGADTQYF. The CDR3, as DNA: TGTGCCAGCAGCTTAGCGGGGACAGGGGCAGATACGCAGTATTTT.

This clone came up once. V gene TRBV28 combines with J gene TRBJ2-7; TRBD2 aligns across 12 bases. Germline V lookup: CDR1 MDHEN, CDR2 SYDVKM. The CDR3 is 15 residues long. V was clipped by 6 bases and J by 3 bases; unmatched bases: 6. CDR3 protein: CASRTTSGSFYEQYF. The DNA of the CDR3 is TGTGCCAGCAGAACGACTAGCGGGAGTTTCTACGAGCAGTACTTC.

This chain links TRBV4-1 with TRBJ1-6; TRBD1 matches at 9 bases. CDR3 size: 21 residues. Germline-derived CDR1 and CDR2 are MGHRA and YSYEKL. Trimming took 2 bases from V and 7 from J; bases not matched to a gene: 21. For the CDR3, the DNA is TGCGCCAGCAGCCAATACGCGGTAATAGGGACAGGGCGGTTTGGAAATTCACCCCTCCACTTT. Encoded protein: CASSQYAVIGTGRFGNSPLHF.

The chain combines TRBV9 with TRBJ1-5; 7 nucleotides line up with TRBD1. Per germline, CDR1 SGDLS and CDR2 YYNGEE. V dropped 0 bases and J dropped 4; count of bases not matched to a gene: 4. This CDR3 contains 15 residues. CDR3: CASSVGTGLNQPQHF. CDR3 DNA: TGTGCCAGCAGCGTAGGGACAGGTTTGAATCAGCCCCAGCATTTT. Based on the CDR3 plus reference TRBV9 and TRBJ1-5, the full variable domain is DSGVTQTPKHLITATGQRVTLRCSPRSGDLSVYWYQQSLDQGLQFLIQYYNGEERAKGNILERFSAQQFPDLHSELNLSSLELGDSALYFCASSVGTGLNQPQHFGDGTRLSIL.

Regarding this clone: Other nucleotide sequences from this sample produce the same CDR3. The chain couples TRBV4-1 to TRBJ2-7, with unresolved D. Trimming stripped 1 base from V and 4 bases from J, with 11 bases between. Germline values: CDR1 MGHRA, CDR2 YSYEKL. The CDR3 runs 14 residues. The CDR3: CASSQVSSSYEQYF. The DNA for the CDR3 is TGCGCCAGCAGCCAAGTTAGTAGTTCGTACGAGCAGTACTTC.

In nucleotides, the CDR3 is TGTGCCAGCAGCTGGGCGGGGGGGCCGATGGATACGCAGTATTTT. The encoded protein is CASSWAGGPMDTQYF. The chain uses TRBV7-2 and TRBJ2-3, with 9 bases aligning to TRBD2. CDR3 length equals 15 residues. Germline CDR1 and CDR2: SGHTA and FQGNSA. The V segment lost 4 bases and the J segment 6 bases; nucleotides outside the gene matches: 8.

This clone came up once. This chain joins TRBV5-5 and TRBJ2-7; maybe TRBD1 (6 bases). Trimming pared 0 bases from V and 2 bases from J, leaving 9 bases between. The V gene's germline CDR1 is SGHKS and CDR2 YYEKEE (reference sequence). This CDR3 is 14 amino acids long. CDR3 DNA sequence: TGTGCCAGCAGCTTGGTGCAGGGGCCCTACGAGCAGTACTTC. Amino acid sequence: CASSLVQGPYEQYF. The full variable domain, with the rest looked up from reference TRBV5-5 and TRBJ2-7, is DAGVTQSPTHLIKTRGQQVTLRCSPISGHKSVSWYQQVLGQGPQFIFQYYEKEERGRGNFPDRFSARQFPNYSSELNVNALLLGDSALYLCASSLVQGPYEQYFGPGTRLTVT.

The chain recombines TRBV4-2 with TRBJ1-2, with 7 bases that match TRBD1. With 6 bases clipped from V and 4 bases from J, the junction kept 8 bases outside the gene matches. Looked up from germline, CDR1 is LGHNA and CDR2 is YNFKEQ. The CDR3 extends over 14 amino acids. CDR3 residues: CASSLTGRLYGYTF. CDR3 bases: TGTGCCAGCAGTCTGACAGGGCGGCTCTATGGCTACACCTTC.

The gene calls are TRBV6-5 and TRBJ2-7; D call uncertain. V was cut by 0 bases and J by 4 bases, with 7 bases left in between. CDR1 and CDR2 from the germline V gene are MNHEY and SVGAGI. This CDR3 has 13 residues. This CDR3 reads CASSYSSVYEQYF. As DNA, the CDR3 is TGTGCCAGCAGTTACTCGAGTGTGTACGAGCAGTACTTC.

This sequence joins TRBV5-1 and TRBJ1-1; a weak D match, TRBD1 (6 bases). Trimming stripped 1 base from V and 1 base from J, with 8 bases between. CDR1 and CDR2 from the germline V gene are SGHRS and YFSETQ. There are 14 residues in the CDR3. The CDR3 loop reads CASSLQGRNTEAFF. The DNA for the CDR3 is TGCGCCAGCAGCTTGCAGGGGAGGAACACTGAAGCTTTCTTT.

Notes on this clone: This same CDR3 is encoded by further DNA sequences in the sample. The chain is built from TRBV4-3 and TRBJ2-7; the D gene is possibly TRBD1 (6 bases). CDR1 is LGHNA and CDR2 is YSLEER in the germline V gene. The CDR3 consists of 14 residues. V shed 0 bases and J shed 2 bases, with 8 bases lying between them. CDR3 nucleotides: TGCGCCAGCAGCCAAGATAGGGGGACCTACGAGCAGTACTTC. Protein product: CASSQDRGTYEQYF.

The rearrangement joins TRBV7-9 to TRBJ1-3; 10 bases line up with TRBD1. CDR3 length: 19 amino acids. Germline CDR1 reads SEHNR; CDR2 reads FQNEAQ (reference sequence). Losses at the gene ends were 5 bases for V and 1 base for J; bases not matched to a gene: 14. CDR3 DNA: TGTGCCAGCAGCCACATCGGGACAGGGGCCCTGCAGTCTGGAAACACCATATATTTT. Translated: CASSHIGTGALQSGNTIYF.

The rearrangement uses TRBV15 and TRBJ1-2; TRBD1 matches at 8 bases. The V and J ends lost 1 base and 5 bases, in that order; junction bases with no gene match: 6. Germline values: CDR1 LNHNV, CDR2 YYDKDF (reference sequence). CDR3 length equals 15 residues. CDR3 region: CATSRVTGDWYGYTF. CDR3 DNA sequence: TGTGCCACCAGCAGAGTGACAGGGGATTGGTATGGCTACACCTTC.

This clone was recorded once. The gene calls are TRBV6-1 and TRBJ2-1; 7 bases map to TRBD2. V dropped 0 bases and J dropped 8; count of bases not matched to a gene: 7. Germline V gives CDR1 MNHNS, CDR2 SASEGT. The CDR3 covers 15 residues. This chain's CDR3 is CASSEAGTILDEQFF. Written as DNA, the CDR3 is TGTGCCAGCAGTGAAGCCGGGACTATTTTAGATGAGCAGTTCTTC.

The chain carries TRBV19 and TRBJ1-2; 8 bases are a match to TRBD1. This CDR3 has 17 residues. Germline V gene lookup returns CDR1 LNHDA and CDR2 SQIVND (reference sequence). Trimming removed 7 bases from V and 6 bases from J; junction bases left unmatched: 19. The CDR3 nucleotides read TGTGCCAGTACCCAGAATCCACAGGGGGGTACCGGGCATGGCTACACCTTC. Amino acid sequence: CASTQNPQGGTGHGYTF.

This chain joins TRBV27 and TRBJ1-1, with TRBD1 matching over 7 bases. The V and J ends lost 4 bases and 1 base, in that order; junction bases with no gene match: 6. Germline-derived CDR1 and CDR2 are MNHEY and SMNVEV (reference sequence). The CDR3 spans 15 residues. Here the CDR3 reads CASSSMTGPNTEAFF. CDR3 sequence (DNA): TGTGCCAGCAGTTCCATGACAGGGCCGAACACTGAAGCTTTCTTT.

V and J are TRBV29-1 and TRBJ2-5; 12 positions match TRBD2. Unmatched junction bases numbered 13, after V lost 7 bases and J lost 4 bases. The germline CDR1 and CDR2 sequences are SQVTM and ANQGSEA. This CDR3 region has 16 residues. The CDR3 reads CSAKAGLAGPRETQYF. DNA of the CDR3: TGCAGCGCCAAAGCGGGACTAGCGGGTCCGCGAGAGACCCAGTACTTC.

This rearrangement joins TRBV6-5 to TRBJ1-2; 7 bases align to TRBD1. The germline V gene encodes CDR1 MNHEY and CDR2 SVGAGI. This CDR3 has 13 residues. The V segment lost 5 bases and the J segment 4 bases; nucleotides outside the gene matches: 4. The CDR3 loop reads CASSRDRVYGYTF. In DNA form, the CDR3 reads TGTGCCAGCAGTCGAGACAGGGTCTATGGCTACACCTTC.

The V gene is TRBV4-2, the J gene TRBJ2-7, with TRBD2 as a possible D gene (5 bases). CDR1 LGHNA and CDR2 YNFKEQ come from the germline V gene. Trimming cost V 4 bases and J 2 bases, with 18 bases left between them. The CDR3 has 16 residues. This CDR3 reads CASSPDSRARTYEQYF. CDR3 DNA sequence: TGTGCCAGCAGCCCCGATTCGCGGGCGAGAACCTACGAGCAGTACTTC.

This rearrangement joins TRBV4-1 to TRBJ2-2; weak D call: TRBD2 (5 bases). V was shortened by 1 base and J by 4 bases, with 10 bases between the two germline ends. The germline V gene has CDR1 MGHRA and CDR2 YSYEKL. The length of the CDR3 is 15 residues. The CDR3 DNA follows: TGCGCCAGCAGCCAAGTGCGGGTCGGCACCGGGGAGCTGTTTTTT. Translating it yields CASSQVRVGTGELFF.

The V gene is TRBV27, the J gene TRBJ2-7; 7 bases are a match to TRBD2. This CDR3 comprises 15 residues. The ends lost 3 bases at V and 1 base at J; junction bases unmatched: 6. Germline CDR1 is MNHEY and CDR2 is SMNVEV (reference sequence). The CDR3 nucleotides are TGTGCCAGCAGTTTCGGCGCTAGCGGTTCCTACGAGCAGTACTTC. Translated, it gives CASSFGASGSYEQYF.